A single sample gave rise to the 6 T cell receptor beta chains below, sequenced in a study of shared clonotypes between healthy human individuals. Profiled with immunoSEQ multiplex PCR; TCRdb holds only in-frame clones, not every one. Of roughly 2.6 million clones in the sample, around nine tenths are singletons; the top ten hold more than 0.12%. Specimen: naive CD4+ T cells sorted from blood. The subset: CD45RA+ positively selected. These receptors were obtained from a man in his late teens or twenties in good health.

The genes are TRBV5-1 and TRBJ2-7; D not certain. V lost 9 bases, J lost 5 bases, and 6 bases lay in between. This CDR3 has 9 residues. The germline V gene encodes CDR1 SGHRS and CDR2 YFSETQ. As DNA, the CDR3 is TGCGCCACCCCTGACGAGCAGTACTTC. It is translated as CATPDEQYF.

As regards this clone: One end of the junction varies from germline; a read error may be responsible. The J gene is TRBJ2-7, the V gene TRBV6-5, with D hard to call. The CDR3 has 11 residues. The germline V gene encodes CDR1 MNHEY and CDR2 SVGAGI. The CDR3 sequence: CASSYSHEQYF. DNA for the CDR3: TGTGCCAGCAGTTACTCCCACGAGCAGTACTTC.

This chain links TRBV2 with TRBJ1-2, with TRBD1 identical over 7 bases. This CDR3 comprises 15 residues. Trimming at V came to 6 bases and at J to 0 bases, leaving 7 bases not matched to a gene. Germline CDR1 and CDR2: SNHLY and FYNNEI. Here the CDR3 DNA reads TGTGCCAGCAGCTTGACAGGGTGGACTAACTATGGCTACACCTTC. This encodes CASSLTGWTNYGYTF.

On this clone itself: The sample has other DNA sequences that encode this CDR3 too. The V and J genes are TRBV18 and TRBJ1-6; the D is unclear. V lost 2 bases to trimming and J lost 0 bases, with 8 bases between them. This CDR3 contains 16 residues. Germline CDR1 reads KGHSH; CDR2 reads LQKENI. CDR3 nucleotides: TGTGCCAGCTCACCAACAGTTAGCTCCTATAATTCACCCCTCCACTTT. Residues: CASSPTVSSYNSPLHF.

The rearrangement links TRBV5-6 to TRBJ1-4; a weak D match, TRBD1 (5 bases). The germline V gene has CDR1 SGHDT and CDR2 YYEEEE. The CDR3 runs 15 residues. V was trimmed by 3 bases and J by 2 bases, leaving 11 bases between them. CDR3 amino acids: CASSSQGPTNEKLFF. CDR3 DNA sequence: TGTGCCAGCAGCTCTCAGGGTCCGACTAATGAAAAACTGTTTTTT.

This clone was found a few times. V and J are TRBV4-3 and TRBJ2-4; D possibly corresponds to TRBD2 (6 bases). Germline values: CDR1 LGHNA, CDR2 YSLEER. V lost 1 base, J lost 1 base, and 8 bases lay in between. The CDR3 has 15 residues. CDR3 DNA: TGCGCCAGCAGCCAAGGGGGGGAGGCCAAAAACATTCAGTACTTC. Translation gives CASSQGGEAKNIQYF.